This T cell receptor beta chain was sequenced in a study of T cells after posttransplantation cyclophosphamide. CDR1 is MNHEY, CDR2 SMNVEV, per germline (reference sequence). The junction had 7 bases not matched to a gene; V was cut back by 4 bases and J by 1 base. This CDR3 has 15 residues. Assay: immunoSEQ multiplex PCR; the TCRdb copy retains only in-frame clones and omits some. The sample has 4,500 or so clones; 76% are singletons. In the case of this clone: The antigen is not known.

Study observations and caveats: After PTCy, TRB diversity resembled that of CNI/methotrexate controls. Blood and skin or GI T cell repertoires showed limited TRB overlap.

Treatment was busulfan-fludarabine conditioning, a marrow graft, and cyclophosphamide on days +3 and +4. Source: PBMCs, taken after allogeneic stem cell transplant with posttransplant cyclophosphamide. The sequence derives from a male patient aged 35-50 years who received an allogeneic stem cell transplant from a related donor, was CMV-positive, and had acute and chronic GVHD. Some T cells may have come from the graft donor. This chain links TRBV27 with TRBJ2-7, with 7 bases fitting TRBD1. The chain's CDR3 is CASSSRTGNSYEQYF. The CDR3 DNA follows: TGTGCCAGCAGTTCCCGGACAGGCAATTCCTACGAGCAGTACTTC.